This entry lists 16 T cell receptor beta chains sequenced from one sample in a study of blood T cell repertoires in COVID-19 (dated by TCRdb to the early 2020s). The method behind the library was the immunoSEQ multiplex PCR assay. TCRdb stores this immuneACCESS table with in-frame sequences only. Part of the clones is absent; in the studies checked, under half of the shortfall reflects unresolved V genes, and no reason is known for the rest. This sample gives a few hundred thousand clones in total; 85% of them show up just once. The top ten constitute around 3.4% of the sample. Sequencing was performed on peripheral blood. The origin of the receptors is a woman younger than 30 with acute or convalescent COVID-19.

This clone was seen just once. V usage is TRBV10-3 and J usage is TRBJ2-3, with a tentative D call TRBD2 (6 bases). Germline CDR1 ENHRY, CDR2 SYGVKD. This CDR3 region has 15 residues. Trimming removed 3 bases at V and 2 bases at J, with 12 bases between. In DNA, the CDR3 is TGTGCCATCAGTGATCGTTGGAGGGACACAGATACGCAGTATTTT. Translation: CAISDRWRDTDTQYF.

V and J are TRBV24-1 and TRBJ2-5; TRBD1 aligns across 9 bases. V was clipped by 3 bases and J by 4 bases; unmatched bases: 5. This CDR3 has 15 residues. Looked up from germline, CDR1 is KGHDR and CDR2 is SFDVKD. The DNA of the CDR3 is TGTGCCACCAGTGATACCGGGACAGGGTCAGAGACCCAGTACTTC. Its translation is CATSDTGTGSETQYF.

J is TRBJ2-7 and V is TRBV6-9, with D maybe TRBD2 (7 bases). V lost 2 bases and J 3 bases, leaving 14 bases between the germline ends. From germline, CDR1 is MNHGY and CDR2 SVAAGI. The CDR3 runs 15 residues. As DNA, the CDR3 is TGTGCCAGCAGTTATAAGGGGGGGCCCAACTACGAGCAGTACTTC. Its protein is CASSYKGGPNYEQYF.

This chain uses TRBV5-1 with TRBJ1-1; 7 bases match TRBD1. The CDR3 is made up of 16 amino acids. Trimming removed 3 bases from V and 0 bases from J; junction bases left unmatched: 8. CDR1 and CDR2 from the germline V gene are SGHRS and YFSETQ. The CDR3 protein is CASSWRQGIMNTEAFF. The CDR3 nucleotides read TGCGCCAGCAGCTGGAGACAGGGTATAATGAACACTGAAGCTTTCTTT.

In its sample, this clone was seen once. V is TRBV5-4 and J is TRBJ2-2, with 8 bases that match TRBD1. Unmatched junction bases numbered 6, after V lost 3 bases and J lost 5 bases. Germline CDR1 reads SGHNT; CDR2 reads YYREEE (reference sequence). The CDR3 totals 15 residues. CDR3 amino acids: CASSSETGGTGELFF. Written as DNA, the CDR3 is TGTGCCAGCAGCTCGGAAACAGGGGGGACCGGGGAGCTGTTTTTT. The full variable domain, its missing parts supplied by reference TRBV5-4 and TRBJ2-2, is ETGVTQSPTHLIKTRGQQVTLRCSSQSGHNTVSWYQQALGQGPQFIFQYYREEENGRGNFPPRFSGLQFPNYSSELNVNALELDDSALYLCASSSETGGTGELFFGEGSRLTVL.

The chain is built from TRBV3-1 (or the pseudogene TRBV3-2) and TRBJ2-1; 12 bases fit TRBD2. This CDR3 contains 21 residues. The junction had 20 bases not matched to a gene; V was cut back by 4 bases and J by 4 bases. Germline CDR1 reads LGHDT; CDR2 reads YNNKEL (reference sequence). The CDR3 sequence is CASSPPRRASGGADKYNEQFF. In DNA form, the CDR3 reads TGTGCCAGCAGCCCGCCGCGTCGGGCTAGCGGGGGGGCTGATAAATACAATGAGCAGTTCTTC.

The CDR3 DNA sequence: TGTGCCAGCAGTGCCCTCCAGGGCAACTATGGCTACACCTTC. It yields the protein CASSALQGNYGYTF. The chain links TRBV2 to TRBJ1-2, with D possibly being TRBD1 (5 bases). CDR3 length: 14 amino acids. V was cut by 4 bases and J by 2 bases, with 11 bases left in between. The germline CDR1 and CDR2 sequences are SNHLY and FYNNEI.

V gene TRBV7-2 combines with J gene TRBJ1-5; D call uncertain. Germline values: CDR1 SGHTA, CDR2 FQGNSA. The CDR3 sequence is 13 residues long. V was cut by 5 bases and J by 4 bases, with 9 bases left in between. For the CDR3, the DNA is TGTGCCAGCAGCGCACAGTTAAATCAGCCCCAGCATTTT. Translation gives CASSAQLNQPQHF.

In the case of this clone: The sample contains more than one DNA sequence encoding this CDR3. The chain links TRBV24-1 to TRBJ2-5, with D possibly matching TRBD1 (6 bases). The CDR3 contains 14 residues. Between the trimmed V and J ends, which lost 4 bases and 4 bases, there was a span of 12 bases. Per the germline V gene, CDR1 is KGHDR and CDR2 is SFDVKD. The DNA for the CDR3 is TGTGCCACCAGTGACCCGACAGGAGGAGAGACCCAGTACTTC. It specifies CATSDPTGGETQYF.

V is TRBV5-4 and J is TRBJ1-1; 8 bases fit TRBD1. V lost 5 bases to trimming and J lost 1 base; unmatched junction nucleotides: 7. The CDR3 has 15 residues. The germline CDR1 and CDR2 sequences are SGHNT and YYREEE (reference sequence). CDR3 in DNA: TGTGCCAGCAGTTTAACAACAGGGGGGAACACTGAAGCTTTCTTT. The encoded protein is CASSLTTGGNTEAFF.

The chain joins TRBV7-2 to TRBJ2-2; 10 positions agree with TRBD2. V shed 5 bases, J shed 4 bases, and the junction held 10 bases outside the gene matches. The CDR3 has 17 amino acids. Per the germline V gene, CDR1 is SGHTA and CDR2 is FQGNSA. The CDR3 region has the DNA TGTGCCAGCAGCCAAAGGATCAGCGGGGGGGTCACCGGGGAGCTGTTTTTT. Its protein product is CASSQRISGGVTGELFF.

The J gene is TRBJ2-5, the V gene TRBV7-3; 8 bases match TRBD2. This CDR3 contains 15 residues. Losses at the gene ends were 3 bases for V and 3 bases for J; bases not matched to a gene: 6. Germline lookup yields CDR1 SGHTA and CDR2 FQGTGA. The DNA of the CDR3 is TGTGCCAGCAGCTTTACGGGAGGGAATAAAGAGACCCAGTACTTC. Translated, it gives CASSFTGGNKETQYF.

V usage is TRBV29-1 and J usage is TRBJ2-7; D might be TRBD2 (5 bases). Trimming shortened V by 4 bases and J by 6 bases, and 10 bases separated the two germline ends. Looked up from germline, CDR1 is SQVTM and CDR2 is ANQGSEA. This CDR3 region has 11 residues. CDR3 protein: CSVATRFEQYF. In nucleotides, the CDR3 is TGCAGCGTTGCTACTAGGTTCGAGCAGTACTTC.

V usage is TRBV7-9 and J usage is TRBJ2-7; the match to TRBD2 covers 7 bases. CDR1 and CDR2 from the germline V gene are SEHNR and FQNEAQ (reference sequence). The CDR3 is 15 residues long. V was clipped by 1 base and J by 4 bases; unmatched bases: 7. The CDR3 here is CASSLDREVPYEQYF. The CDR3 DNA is TGTGCCAGCAGCTTAGACCGGGAGGTTCCATACGAGCAGTACTTC. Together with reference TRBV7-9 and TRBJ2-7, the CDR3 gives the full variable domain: DTGVSQNPRHKITKRGQNVTFRCDPISEHNRLYWYRQTLGQGPEFLTYFQNEAQLEKSRLLSDRFSAERPKGSFSTLEIQRTEQGDSAMYLCASSLDREVPYEQYFGPGTRLTVT.

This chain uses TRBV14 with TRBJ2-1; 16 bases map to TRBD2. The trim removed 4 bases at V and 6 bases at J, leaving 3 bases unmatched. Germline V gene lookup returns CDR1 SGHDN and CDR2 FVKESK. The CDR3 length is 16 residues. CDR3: CASSPGTSGRGNEQFF. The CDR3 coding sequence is TGTGCCAGCAGCCCCGGGACTAGCGGGAGGGGCAATGAGCAGTTCTTC.

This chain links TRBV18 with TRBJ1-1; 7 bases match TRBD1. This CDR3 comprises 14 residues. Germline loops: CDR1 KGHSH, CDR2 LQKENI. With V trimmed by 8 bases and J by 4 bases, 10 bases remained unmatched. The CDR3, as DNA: TGTGCCAGCACCAACGACAGGGCCACCACTGAAGCTTTCTTT. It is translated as CASTNDRATTEAFF. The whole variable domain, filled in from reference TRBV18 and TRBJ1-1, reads NAGVMQNPRHLVRRRGQEARLRCSPMKGHSHVYWYRQLPEEGLKFMVYLQKENIIDESGMPKERFSAEFPKEGPSILRIQQVVRGDSAAYFCASTNDRATTEAFFGQGTRLTVV.